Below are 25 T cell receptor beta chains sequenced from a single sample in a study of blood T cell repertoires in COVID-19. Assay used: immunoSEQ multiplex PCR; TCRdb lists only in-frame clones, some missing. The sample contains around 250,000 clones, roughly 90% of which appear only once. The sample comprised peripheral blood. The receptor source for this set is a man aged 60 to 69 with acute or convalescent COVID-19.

CDR3 nucleotides: TGTGCCAGCAGCTTTAACCCCGGGACAGGGACAGATACGCAGTATTTT. Protein product: CASSFNPGTGTDTQYF. J is TRBJ2-3 and V is TRBV7-3; TRBD1 matches 9 bases. Germline V gives CDR1 SGHTA, CDR2 FQGTGA. This CDR3 has 16 amino acids. Losses at the gene ends were 3 bases for V and 3 bases for J; bases not matched to a gene: 7.

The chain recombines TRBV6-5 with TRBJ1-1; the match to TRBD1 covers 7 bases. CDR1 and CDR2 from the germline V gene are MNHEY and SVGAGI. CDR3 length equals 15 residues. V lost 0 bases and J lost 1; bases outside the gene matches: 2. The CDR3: CASSYSRTGNTEAFF. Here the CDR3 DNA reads TGTGCCAGCAGTTACTCGAGGACAGGGAACACTGAAGCTTTCTTT.

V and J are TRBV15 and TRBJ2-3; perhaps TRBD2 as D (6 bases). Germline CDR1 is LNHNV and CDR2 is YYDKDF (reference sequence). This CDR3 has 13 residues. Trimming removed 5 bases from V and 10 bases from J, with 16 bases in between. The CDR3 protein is CATSVRLDPSQYF. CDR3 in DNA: TGTGCCACCAGCGTGCGACTAGATCCCTCGCAGTATTTT.

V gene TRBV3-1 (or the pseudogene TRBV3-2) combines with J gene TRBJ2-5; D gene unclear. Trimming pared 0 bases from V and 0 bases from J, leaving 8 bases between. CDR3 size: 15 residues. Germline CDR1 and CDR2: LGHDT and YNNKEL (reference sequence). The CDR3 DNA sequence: TGTGCCAGCAGCCAAGACCTAGGCGACCAAGAGACCCAGTACTTC. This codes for CASSQDLGDQETQYF.

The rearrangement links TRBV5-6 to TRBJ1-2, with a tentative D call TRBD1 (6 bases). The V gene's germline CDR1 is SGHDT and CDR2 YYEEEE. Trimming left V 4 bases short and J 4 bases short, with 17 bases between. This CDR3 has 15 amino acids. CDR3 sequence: CASSTGMTGGYGYTF. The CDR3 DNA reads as TGTGCCAGCAGCACCGGTATGACAGGTGGCTATGGCTACACCTTC.

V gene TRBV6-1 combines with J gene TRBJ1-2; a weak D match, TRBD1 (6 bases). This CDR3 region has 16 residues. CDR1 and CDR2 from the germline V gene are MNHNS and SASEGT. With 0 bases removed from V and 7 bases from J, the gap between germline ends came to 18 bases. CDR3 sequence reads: CASSEAAGAGVGGYTF. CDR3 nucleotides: TGTGCCAGCAGTGAAGCGGCAGGCGCAGGGGTAGGTGGCTACACCTTC.

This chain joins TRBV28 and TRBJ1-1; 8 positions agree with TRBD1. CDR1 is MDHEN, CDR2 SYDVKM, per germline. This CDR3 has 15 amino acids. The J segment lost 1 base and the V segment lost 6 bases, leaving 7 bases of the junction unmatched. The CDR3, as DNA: TGTGCCAGCAGACTGGACAGGGAGAGGAACACTGAAGCTTTCTTT. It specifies CASRLDRERNTEAFF.

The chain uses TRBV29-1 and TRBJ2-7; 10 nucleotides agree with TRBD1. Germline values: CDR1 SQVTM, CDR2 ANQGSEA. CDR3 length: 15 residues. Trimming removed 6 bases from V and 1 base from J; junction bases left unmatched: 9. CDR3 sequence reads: CSVVGTGEGSYEQYF. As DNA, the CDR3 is TGCAGCGTCGTCGGGACAGGGGAAGGATCCTACGAGCAGTACTTC.

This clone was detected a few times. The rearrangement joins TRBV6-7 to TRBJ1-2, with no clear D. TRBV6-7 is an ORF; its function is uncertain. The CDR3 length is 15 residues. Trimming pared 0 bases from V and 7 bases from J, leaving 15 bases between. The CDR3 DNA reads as TGTGCCAGCAGTTACTCGATGGGTAGGCCGGGTGGCTACACCTTC. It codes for CASSYSMGRPGGYTF.

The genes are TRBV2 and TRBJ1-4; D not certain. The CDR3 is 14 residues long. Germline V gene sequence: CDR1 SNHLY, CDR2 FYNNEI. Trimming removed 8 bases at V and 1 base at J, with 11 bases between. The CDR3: CASCSGITNEKLFF. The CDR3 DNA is TGTGCCAGCTGTTCGGGGATAACTAATGAAAAACTGTTTTTT.

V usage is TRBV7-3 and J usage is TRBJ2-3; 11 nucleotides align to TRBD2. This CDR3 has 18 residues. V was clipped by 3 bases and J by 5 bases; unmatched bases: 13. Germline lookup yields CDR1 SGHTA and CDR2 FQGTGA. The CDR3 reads CASSLDSGRASGGDTQYF. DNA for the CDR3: TGTGCCAGCAGCTTGGATAGCGGGAGGGCCTCGGGTGGAGATACGCAGTATTTT. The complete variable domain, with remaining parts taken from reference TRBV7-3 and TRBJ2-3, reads GAGVSQTPSNKVTEKGKYVELRCDPISGHTALYWYRQSLGQGPEFLIYFQGTGAADDSGLPNDRFFAVRPEGSVSTLKIQRTERGDSAVYLCASSLDSGRASGGDTQYFGPGTRLTVL.

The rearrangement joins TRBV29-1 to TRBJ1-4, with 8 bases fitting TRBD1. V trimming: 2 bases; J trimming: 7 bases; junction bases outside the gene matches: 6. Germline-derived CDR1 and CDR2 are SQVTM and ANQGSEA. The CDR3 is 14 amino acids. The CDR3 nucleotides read TGCAGCGTTGAAAGGCCAGACAGGGGTGAAAAACTGTTTTTT. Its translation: CSVERPDRGEKLFF.

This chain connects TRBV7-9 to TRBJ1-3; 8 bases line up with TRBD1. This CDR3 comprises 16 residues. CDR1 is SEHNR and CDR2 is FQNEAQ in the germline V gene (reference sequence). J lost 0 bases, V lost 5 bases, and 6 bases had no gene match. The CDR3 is CASSGDRSLSGNTIYF. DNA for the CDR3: TGTGCCAGCAGCGGGGACAGGTCCCTCTCTGGAAACACCATATATTTT. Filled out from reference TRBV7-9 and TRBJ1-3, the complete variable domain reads DTGVSQNPRHKITKRGQNVTFRCDPISEHNRLYWYRQTLGQGPEFLTYFQNEAQLEKSRLLSDRFSAERPKGSFSTLEIQRTEQGDSAMYLCASSGDRSLSGNTIYFGEGSWLTVV.

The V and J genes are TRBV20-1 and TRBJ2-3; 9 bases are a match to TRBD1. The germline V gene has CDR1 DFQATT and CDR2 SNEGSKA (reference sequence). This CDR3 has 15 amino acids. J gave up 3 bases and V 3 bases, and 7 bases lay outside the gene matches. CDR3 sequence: CSASPRQGGTDTQYF. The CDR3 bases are TGCAGTGCTAGTCCCCGACAGGGGGGAACAGATACGCAGTATTTT.

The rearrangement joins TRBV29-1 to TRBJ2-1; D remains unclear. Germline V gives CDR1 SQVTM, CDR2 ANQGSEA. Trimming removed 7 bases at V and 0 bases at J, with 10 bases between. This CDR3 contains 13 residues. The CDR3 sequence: CSETPASYNEQFF. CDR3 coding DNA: TGCAGCGAGACACCAGCCTCCTACAATGAGCAGTTCTTC.

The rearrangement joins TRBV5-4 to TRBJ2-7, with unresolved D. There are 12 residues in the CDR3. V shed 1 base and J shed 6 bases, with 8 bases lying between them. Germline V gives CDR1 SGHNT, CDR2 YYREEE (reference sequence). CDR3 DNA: TGTGCCAGCAGCTTGTCATCGGGCGAGCAGTACTTC. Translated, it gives CASSLSSGEQYF. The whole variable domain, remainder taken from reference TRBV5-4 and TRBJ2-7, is ETGVTQSPTHLIKTRGQQVTLRCSSQSGHNTVSWYQQALGQGPQFIFQYYREEENGRGNFPPRFSGLQFPNYSSELNVNALELDDSALYLCASSLSSGEQYFGPGTRLTVT.

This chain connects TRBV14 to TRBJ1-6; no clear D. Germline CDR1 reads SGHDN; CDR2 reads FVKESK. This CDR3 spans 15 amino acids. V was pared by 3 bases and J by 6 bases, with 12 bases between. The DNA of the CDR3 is TGTGCCAGCAGCCAGAAGCCCTCTTCTAATTCACCCCTCCACTTT. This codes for CASSQKPSSNSPLHF. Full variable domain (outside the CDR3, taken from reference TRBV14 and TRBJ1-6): EAGVTQFPSHSVIEKGQTVTLRCDPISGHDNLYWYRRVMGKEIKFLLHFVKESKQDESGMPNNRFLAERTGGTYSTLKVQPAELEDSGVYFCASSQKPSSNSPLHFGNGTRLTVT.

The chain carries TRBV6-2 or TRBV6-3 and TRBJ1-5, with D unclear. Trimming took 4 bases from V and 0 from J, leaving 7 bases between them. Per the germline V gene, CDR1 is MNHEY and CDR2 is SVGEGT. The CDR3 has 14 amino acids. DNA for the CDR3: TGTGCCAGCAGTTGGAGTTATAGCAATCAGCCCCAGCATTTT. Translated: CASSWSYSNQPQHF.

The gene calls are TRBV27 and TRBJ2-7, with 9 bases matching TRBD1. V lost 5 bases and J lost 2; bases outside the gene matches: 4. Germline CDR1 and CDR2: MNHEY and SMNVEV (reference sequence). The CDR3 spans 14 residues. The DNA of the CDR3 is TGTGCCAGCAGTCGAGGGGACAGGGCCTACGAGCAGTACTTC. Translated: CASSRGDRAYEQYF.

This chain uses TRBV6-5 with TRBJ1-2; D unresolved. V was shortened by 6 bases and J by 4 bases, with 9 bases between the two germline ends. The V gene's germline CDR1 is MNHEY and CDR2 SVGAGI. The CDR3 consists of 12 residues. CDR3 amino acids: CASSPESYGYTF. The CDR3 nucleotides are TGTGCCAGCAGCCCCGAGAGCTATGGCTACACCTTC.

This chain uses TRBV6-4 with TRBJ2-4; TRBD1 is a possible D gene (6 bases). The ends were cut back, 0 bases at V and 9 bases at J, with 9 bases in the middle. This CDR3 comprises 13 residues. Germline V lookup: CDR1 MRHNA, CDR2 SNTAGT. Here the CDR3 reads CASSDSPGVIQYF. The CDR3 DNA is TGTGCCAGCAGTGACTCGCCAGGGGTCATTCAGTACTTC.

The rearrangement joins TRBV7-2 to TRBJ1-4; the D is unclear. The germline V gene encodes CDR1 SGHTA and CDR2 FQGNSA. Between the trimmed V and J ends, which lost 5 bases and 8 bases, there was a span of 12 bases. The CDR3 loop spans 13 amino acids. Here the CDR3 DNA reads TGTGCCAGCAGCCGGGGTGTCGACGAAAAACTGTTTTTT. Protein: CASSRGVDEKLFF.

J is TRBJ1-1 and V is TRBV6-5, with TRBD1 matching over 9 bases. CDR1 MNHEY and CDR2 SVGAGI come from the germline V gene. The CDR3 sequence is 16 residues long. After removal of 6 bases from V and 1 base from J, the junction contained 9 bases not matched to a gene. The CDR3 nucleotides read TGTGCCAGCAGATACAGGGGGCGCGTGGGGAACACTGAAGCTTTCTTT. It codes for CASRYRGRVGNTEAFF.

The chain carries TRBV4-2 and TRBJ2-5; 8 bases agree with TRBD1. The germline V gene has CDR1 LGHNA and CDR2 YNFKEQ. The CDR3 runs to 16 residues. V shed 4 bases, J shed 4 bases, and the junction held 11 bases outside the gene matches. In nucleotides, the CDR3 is TGTGCCAGCAGCCCCGAGCCCGGACAGGGTTTAGAGACCCAGTACTTC. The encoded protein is CASSPEPGQGLETQYF.

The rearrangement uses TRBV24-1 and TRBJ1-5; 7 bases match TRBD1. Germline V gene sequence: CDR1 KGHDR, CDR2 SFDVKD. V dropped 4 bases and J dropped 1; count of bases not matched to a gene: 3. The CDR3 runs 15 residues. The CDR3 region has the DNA TGTGCCACCAGTGACCCCAGGGGGAGCAATCAGCCCCAGCATTTT. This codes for CATSDPRGSNQPQHF.